This paragraph reports one T cell receptor beta chain. What it recognizes is unknown. This record belongs to a study of T cells after yellow fever vaccination. The study, taken as a whole, reports: A large majority of primary-vaccination clones showed up again after the booster (96% CD4, almost 90% CD8). Clonotypes found in both CD4 and CD8 compartments made up a small share.

Generation of TCR cDNA used 5'RACE template switching (which added a universal primer site and UMIs). One entry per CDR3 protein, called by TCRdb with MiXCR from the 5' RACE reads. In the table there are roughly 330,000 distinct CDR3 sequences, around 7% of which are singletons. The V end was cut by 5 bases, the J end by 3 bases, with 9 bases between. CDR3 length: 13 amino acids. CDR1 and CDR2 from the germline V gene are SEHNR and FQNEAQ (reference sequence). The chain employs TRBV7-9 and TRBJ2-3; D perhaps matches TRBD2 (5 bases). Sample: PBMCs, taken about 41 days after the first yellow fever vaccination. The receptor comes from a man aged 18 to 35 who received the YFV17D yellow fever vaccine. DNA of the CDR3: TGTGCCAGCAGCCCCTGGGAGACAGATACGCAGTATTTT. Translation gives CASSPWETDTQYF.